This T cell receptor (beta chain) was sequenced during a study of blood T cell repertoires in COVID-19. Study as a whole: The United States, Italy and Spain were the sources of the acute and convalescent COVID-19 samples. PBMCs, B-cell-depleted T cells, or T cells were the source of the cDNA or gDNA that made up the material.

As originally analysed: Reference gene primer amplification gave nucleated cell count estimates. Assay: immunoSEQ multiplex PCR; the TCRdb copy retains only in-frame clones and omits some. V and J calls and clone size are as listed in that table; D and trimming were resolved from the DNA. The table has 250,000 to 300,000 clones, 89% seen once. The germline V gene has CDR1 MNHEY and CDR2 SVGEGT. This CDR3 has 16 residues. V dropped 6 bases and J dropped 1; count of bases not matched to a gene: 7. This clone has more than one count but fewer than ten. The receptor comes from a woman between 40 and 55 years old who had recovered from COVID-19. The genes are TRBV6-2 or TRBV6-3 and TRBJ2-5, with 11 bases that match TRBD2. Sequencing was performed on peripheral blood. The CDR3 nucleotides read TGTGCCAGCAGCCCAGCGACTAGCGGGATCCAAGAGACCCAGTACTTC. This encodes CASSPATSGIQETQYF.